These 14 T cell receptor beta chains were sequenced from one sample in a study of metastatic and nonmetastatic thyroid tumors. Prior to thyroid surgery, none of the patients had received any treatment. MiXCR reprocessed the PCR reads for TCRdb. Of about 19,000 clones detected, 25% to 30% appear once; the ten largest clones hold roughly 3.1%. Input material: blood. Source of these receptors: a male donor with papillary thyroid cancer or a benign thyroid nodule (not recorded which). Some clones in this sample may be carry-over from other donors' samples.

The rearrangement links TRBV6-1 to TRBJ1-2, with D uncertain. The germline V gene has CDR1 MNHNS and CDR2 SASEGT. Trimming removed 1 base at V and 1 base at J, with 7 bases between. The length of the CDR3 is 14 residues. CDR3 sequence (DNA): TGTGCCAGCAGTGAAGGGCCGGGTAACTATGGCTACACCTTC. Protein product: CASSEGPGNYGYTF.

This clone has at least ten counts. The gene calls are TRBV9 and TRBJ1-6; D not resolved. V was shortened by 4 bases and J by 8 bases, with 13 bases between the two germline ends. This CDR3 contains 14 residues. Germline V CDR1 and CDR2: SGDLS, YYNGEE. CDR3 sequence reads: CASSFGLEDSPLHF. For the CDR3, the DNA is TGTGCCAGCAGCTTCGGACTGGAGGATTCACCCCTCCACTTT.

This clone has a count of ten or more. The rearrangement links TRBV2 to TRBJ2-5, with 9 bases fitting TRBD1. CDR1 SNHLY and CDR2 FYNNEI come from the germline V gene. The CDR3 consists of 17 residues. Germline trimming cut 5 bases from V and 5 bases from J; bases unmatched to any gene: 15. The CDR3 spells CASSKRSPGQGSETQYF. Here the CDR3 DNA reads TGTGCCAGCAGTAAAAGGAGCCCGGGACAGGGATCCGAGACCCAGTACTTC.

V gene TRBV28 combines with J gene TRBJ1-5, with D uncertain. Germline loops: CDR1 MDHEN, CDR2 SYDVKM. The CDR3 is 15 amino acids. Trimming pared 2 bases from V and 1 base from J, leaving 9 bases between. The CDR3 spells CASSLGSQSNQPQHF. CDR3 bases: TGTGCCAGCAGTTTAGGGTCGCAGAGCAATCAGCCCCAGCATTTT. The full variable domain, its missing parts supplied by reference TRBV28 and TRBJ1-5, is DVKVTQSSRYLVKRTGEKVFLECVQDMDHENMFWYRQDPGLGLRLIYFSYDVKMKEKGDIPEGYSVSREKKERFSLILESASTNQTSMYLCASSLGSQSNQPQHFGDGTRLSIL.

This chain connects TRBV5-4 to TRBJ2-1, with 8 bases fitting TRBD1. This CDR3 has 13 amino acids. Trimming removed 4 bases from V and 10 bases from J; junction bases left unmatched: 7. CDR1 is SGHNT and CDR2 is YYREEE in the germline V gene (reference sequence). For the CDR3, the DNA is TGTGCCAGCAGCCTGGACAGGGAAGACGAGCAGTTCTTC. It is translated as CASSLDREDEQFF.

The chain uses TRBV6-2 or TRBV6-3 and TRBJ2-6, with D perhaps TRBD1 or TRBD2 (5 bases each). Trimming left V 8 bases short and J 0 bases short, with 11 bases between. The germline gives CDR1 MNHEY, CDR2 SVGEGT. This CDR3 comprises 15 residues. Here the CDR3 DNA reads TGTGCCAGCGGGACGGATAGCTCTGGGGCCAACGTCCTGACTTTC. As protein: CASGTDSSGANVLTF.

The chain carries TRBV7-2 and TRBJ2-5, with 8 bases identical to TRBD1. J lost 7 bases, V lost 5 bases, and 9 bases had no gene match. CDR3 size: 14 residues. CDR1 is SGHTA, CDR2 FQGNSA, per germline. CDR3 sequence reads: CASSRQGASGTQYF. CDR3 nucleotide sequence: TGTGCCAGCAGCCGGCAGGGGGCGAGCGGGACCCAGTACTTC.

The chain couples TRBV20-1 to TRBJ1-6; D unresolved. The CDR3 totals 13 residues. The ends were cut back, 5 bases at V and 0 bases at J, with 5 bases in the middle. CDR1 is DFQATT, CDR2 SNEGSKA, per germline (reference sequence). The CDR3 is CSAADSYNSPLHF. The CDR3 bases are TGCAGTGCTGCGGACTCCTATAATTCACCCCTCCACTTT.

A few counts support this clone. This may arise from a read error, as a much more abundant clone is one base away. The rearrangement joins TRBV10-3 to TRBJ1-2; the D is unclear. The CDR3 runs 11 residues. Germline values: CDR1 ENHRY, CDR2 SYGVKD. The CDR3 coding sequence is TGTGCCATCAGCCAGAACTATGGCTACGCCTTC. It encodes CAISQNYGYAF.

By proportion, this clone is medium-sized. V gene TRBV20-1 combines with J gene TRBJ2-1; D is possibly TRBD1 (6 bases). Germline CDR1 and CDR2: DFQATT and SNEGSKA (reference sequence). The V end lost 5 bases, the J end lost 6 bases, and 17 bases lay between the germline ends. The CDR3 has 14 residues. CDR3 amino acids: CSAGLSGTFNEQFF. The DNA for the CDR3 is TGCAGTGCTGGACTTTCCGGGACATTCAATGAGCAGTTCTTC.

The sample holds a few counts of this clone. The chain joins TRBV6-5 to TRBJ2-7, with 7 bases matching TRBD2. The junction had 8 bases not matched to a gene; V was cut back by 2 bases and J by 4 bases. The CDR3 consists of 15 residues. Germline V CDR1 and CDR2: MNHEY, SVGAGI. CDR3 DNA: TGTGCCAGCAGTTACCGCGCGACGGGAGGATACGAGCAGTACTTC. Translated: CASSYRATGGYEQYF.

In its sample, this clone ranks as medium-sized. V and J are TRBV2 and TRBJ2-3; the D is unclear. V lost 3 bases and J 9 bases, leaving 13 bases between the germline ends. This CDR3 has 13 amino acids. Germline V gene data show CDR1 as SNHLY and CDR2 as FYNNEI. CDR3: CASSDPSPRTQYF. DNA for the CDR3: TGTGCCAGCAGTGACCCCTCGCCACGCACGCAGTATTTT.

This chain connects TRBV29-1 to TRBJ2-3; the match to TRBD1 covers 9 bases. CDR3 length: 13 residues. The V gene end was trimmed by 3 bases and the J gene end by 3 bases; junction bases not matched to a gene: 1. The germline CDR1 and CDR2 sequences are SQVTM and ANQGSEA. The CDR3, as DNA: TGCAGCGTTGATGGACAGGGGACAGATACGCAGTATTTT. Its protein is CSVDGQGTDTQYF.

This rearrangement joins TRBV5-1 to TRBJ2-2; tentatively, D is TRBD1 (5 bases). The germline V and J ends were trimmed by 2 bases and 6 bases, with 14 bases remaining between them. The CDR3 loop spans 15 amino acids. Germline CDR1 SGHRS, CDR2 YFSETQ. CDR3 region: CASSFYGHYAGELFF. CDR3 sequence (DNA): TGCGCCAGCAGCTTCTACGGACATTACGCCGGGGAGCTGTTTTTT.